Detailed here is one T cell receptor beta chain. Time point specified: blood 4 weeks post-SBRT, at nephrectomy. Treatment here: 15 Gy SBRT to primary tumor, nephrectomy 4 weeks later. The data originate from a study of radiation and T cells in renal cell carcinoma. Sequencing was performed with immunoSEQ multiplex PCR; in TCRdb, only in-frame clones are kept and a portion is missing. The table includes roughly 100,000 clones, roughly 84% detected once. Per the germline V gene, CDR1 is MDHEN and CDR2 is SYDVKM. This CDR3 contains 14 residues. Trimming stripped 6 bases from V and 8 bases from J, with 16 bases between.

The sample here was blood, taken from a patient whose treatment included radiotherapy and nephrectomy. V usage is TRBV28 and J usage is TRBJ1-4; no clear D. The sequence came from a man between 60 and 75 years old with renal cell carcinoma. The CDR3: CASRPGLTGEKLFF. CDR3 in DNA: TGTGCCAGCAGACCCGGCCTTACGGGGGAAAAACTGTTTTTT.